This T cell receptor (beta chain) was captured in a study of T cell responses to AZD1222 COVID-19 vaccine. Study summary: It was second doses at about 4 or about 12 weeks that were pooled.

To note about this clone: Its antigen is currently unknown.

Here immunoSEQ multiplex PCR was the method, and the copy in TCRdb shows in-frame clones only, minus some. The table has more than 70,000 clones, approximately 83% seen once. Regarding the study as a whole: Mostly white British, mostly female donors; authors suggested clonal diversity may be underestimated.

The sequences come from peripheral blood, collected on day 0 of AZD1222 vaccination. This TCR was sampled from an adult in good health.

Here the CDR3 reads CASLGLAGGRISYEQYF. The CDR3 bases are TGTGCCAGCTTGGGACTAGCGGGAGGAAGGATCTCCTACGAGCAGTACTTC. The V and J genes are TRBV28 and TRBJ2-7; 15 nucleotides align to TRBD2. Germline lookup yields CDR1 MDHEN and CDR2 SYDVKM. The CDR3 loop spans 17 amino acids. Trimming took 8 bases from V and 0 from J; bases not matched to a gene: 8.